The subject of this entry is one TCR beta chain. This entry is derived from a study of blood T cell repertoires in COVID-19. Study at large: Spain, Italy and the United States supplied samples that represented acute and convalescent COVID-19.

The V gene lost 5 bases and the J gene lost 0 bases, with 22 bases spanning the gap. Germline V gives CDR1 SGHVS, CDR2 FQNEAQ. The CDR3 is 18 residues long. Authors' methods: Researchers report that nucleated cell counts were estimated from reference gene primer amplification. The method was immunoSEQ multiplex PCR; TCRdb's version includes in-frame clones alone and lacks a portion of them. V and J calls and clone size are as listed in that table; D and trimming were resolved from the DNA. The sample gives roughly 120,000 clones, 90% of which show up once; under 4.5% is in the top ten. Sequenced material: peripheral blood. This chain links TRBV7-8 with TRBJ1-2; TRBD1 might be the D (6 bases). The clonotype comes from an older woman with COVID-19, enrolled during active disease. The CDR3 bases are TGTGCCAGCAGCACTCTAACAGGGATAGAGGGGGCTAACTATGGCTACACCTTC. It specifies CASSTLTGIEGANYGYTF.